This T cell receptor (beta chain) was profiled in a study of T cell responses to AZD1222 COVID-19 vaccine (dated by TCRdb to the early 2020s). For the wider study: AZD1222 recipients whose second dose came at about 4 weeks and those whose second dose came at about 12 weeks were combined into one group, since spike-specific TCR depth and breadth did not differ between the two schedules. TCR sequencing was performed for about 250 trial participants, of whom around 200 were given two doses of AZD1222 and 26 were given two doses of MenACWY control vaccine. Trial participants were enrolled by age into 18-55, 56-69 and 70-plus year subgroups, with around 150, 28 and 57 TCR-sequenced participants respectively.

In regard to this clone: This clone's antigen is unknown. Per-nucleotide qualities are absent, and no much larger clonotype sits a single base away.

The CDR3 regions of human TCRbeta chains were analyzed by immunosequencing. In the authors' own workflow: Repertoire TCRs were checked for matches against a reference library of SARS-CoV-2-specific TCRs that had been generated using the MIRA antigen-specificity platform. Breadth was defined as the fraction of unique TCRs that were SARS-CoV-2-associated, and depth was defined as the fraction of total T cells that were SARS-CoV-2-associated. Each spike-specific TCR was assigned to its reactive spike region and to a CD4 or CD8 class using the MIRA data. Log10-transformed breadth and depth values were compared by one-way ANOVA with Sidak's multiple comparisons tests. TCRdb's version of the immuneACCESS table is confined to in-frame rearrangements and falls short of the full clone set. An unresolved V gene accounts for under half of the shortfall where checked; the remainder is of unknown origin. The V and J calls and clone size come from that table; D and trimming were worked out from the DNA. The sample contains 130,000 to 150,000 clones, under 95% of them found a single time. The ten largest clonotypes hold less than 5.5% of the sample.

What the work shows at the level of the full study, not this receptor alone: After two AZD1222 doses, both the breadth and the depth of spike-specific TCRs were significantly higher than at day 0 and than in MenACWY recipients. The whole spike protein was spanned by vaccine-associated CD4 TCRs, and dominant responses were seen in regions 160-218 and 743-854. Reportedly, close to half of the unique spike-specific TCRs recognized epitopes lying outside the regions that are mutated in the B.1.351 and B.1.1.7 variants. Because no day 14 peak-response samples were available, the repertoires could be characterized only after the peak T cell response. Participants were mostly white British and included more females than males, and it was suggested by the authors that clonal diversity may have been underestimated. Conclusions about previously exposed vaccinees are limited, since just a handful of AZD1222 recipients were seropositive for SARS-CoV-2 at baseline. The 56-69-year group was small, and its depth increase did not reach significance, likely because of low power.

What this sample's time point label stands for: baseline before first vaccination. Vaccinee samples were obtained from the UK trials COV001 and COV002, which included a single-blind randomized controlled phase 2/3 trial of AZD1222 (ChAdOx1 nCoV-19) in healthy adults. Trial participant PBMC samples were collected at day 0 and day 28 after the second dose for TCRbeta chain sequencing. The cysteine opens and the phenylalanine closes a CDR3 of 16 amino acids. The only DNA kept is the CDR3, 48 bases in frame from the first base. V trim: 3 bases; J trim: 0 bases; unmatched bases: 4. The germline V gene yields SGDLS for CDR1 and YYNGEE for CDR2.

The clonotype originates from an adult in good health. Sequencing used peripheral blood, obtained on day 0 of AZD1222 vaccination. The chain is made from TRBV9 and TRBJ2-7, with 12 bases matching TRBD2. The DNA is as follows: TGTGCCAGCAGCGCCGCGACTAGCGGGAGCTCCTACGAGCAGTACTTC. It specifies CASSAATSGSSYEQYF.